Listed below are T cell receptor beta chains from one sample, sequenced in a study of T-cell memory formation after mild COVID-19. TCRdb ran MiXCR on the 5' RACE reads and lists one entry per CDR3 protein. The sample has almost 350,000 distinct CDR3 sequences; around 20% are singletons. Sequences were obtained from PBMCs or a T cell subset sorted from them (not recorded which). These receptors were obtained from a man aged 18 to 29 who had mild COVID-19 (a few samples of this study predate the infection). Cell type and time point are not known. The CDR3 runs from the conserved cysteine through the conserved F or W. A D gene is named only where the DNA matches it firmly. Clone size is shown for a subset of rows, as once, few, many or a class of expanded clone.

size: many; D: -; V: TRBV20-1; J: TRBJ2-1; CDR3: CSAKLWGAYNEQFF; DNA: TGCAGTGCTAAACTCTGGGGGGCCTACAATGAGCAGTTCTTC
size: -; D: -; V: TRBV3-1; J: TRBJ1-2; CDR3: CASSQVSYGYTF; DNA: TGTGCCAGCAGCCAAGTCAGCTATGGCTACACCTTC
size: few; D: -; V: TRBV11-2; J: TRBJ2-2; CDR3: CASSLVGLPGELFF; DNA: TGTGCCAGCAGCTTAGTCGGCCTGCCCGGGGAGCTGTTTTTT
size: few; D: -; V: TRBV20-1; J: TRBJ1-5; CDR3: CSARLTDFSNQPQHF; DNA: TGCAGTGCTCGACTGACAGATTTTAGCAATCAGCCCCAGCATTTT
size: few; D: -; V: TRBV5-1; J: TRBJ2-1; CDR3: CASSFSGNTVNEQFF; DNA: TGCGCCAGCAGCTTTAGCGGAAATACCGTGAATGAGCAGTTCTTC
size: -; D: -; V: TRBV12-3/TRBV12-4; J: TRBJ2-3; CDR3: CASSFRVTDTQYF; DNA: TGTGCCAGCAGTTTTAGGGTCACAGATACGCAGTATTTT
size: -; D: TRBD2; V: TRBV9; J: TRBJ2-3; CDR3: CASGKRGGGTDTQYF; DNA: TGTGCCAGCGGAAAACGGGGGGGAGGCACAGATACGCAGTATTTT
size: -; D: -; V: TRBV20-1; J: TRBJ1-2; CDR3: CSAGPHGGSLYGYTF; DNA: TGCAGTGCCGGACCCCACGGCGGCAGCCTCTATGGCTACACCTTC
size: few; D: -; V: TRBV4-2; J: TRBJ1-1; CDR3: CASSRISGGQGEAFF; DNA: TGTGCCAGCAGCCGCATAAGCGGGGGGCAGGGTGAAGCTTTCTTT
size: -; D: TRBD2; V: TRBV27; J: TRBJ2-5; CDR3: CASSLGTSGGRETQYF; DNA: TGTGCCAGCAGTCTAGGGACTAGCGGGGGGCGGGAGACCCAGTACTTC
size: few; D: -; V: TRBV10-3; J: TRBJ2-5; CDR3: CAISDGAQETQYF; DNA: TGTGCCATCAGTGACGGGGCCCAAGAGACCCAGTACTTC
size: few; D: -; V: TRBV7-2; J: TRBJ2-5; CDR3: CASRSKWGAGETQYF; DNA: TGTGCCAGCAGGTCGAAATGGGGGGCCGGGGAGACCCAGTACTTC
size: once; D: -; V: TRBV10-3; J: TRBJ1-5; CDR3: CASGPNQPQHF; DNA: TGTGCCTCCGGACCTAATCAGCCCCAGCATTTT
size: -; D: TRBD2; V: TRBV27; J: TRBJ2-2; CDR3: CASSPGGEPGELFF; DNA: TGTGCCAGCTCCCCGGGGGGGGAACCCGGGGAGCTGTTTTTT
size: few; D: -; V: TRBV24-1; J: TRBJ2-1; CDR3: CATSDEEAGVRSYNEQFF; DNA: TGTGCCACCAGTGACGAGGAGGCAGGGGTACGCTCCTACAATGAGCAGTTCTTC
size: -; D: -; V: TRBV27; J: TRBJ1-5; CDR3: CASSPVGGMGVRPQHF; DNA: TGTGCCAGCAGTCCAGTCGGGGGGATGGGGGTTAGGCCCCAGCATTTT
size: few; D: -; V: TRBV9; J: TRBJ2-5; CDR3: CASSVGAIGRAQYF; DNA: TGTGCCAGCAGCGTAGGGGCCATTGGAAGGGCCCAGTACTTC
size: -; D: TRBD1; V: TRBV29-1; J: TRBJ1-6; CDR3: CSVKDRGNSPLHF; DNA: TGCAGCGTGAAGGACAGGGGCAATTCACCCCTCCACTTT
size: -; D: TRBD1; V: TRBV6-5; J: TRBJ1-4; CDR3: CASSYSFWTSGTENEKLFF; DNA: TGTGCCAGCAGTTACTCCTTTTGGACGTCTGGGACAGAAAATGAAAAACTGTTTTTT
size: -; D: -; V: TRBV29-1; J: TRBJ1-5; CDR3: CSAVFLGTQHF; DNA: TGCAGCGCTGTATTCCTGGGGACGCAGCATTTT
size: many; D: TRBD1; V: TRBV28; J: TRBJ1-2; CDR3: CASNTGQDYGYTF; DNA: TGTGCCAGCAATACTGGACAGGACTATGGCTACACCTTC
size: -; D: -; V: TRBV20-1; J: TRBJ1-3; CDR3: CSATDRRSSGNTIYF; DNA: TGCAGTGCTACTGACAGGAGGAGCTCTGGAAACACCATATATTTT
size: few; D: -; V: TRBV28; J: TRBJ1-4; CDR3: CASSLGGYNEKLFF; DNA: TGTGCCAGCAGCCTGGGCGGATATAATGAAAAACTGTTTTTT
size: -; D: TRBD1; V: TRBV7-6; J: TRBJ1-1; CDR3: CASSYRGGDTEALF; DNA: TGTGCCAGCAGTTACAGGGGTGGGGACACTGAAGCTTTATTT
size: -; D: -; V: TRBV5-1; J: TRBJ2-5; CDR3: CASSLARVITQETQYF; DNA: TGCGCCAGCAGCTTAGCCAGGGTAATTACTCAAGAGACCCAGTACTTC
size: -; D: -; V: TRBV6-2/TRBV6-3; J: TRBJ2-4; CDR3: CASSYWGGSNIQYF; DNA: TGTGCCAGCAGTTATTGGGGCGGGTCTAACATTCAGTACTTC
size: many; D: -; V: TRBV5-4; J: TRBJ1-2; CDR3: CASSLTGIYTF; DNA: TGTGCCAGCAGCCTAACAGGGATTTACACCTTC
size: many; D: -; V: TRBV15; J: TRBJ1-5; CDR3: CATSRDVAGPSNQPQHF; DNA: TGTGCCACCAGCAGAGATGTGGCAGGACCAAGCAATCAGCCCCAGCATTTT
size: few; D: -; V: TRBV4-1; J: TRBJ1-4; CDR3: CASSQESTELAPEKLFF; DNA: TGCGCCAGCAGCCAAGAATCGACCGAACTGGCGCCTGAAAAACTGTTTTTT
size: -; D: -; V: TRBV25-1; J: TRBJ1-1; CDR3: CASRNNRGNTEAFF; DNA: TGTGCCAGCCGAAATAACAGAGGGAACACTGAAGCTTTCTTT
size: few; D: -; V: TRBV7-3; J: TRBJ1-6; CDR3: CASSIDAYNSPLHF; DNA: TGTGCCAGCAGTATAGACGCCTATAATTCACCCCTCCACTTT
size: -; D: -; V: TRBV18; J: TRBJ2-7; CDR3: CASSPEVSTYEQYF; DNA: TGTGCCAGCTCACCAGAGGTTAGTACCTACGAGCAGTACTTC
size: few; D: TRBD1; V: TRBV18; J: TRBJ1-5; CDR3: CASSPETGGNQPQHF; DNA: TGTGCCAGCTCACCAGAGACAGGGGGCAATCAGCCCCAGCATTTT